The 12 T cell receptor beta chains given below trace back to one sample, sequenced in a study of chemoradiotherapy in HPV16-positive cancers. Assay used: immunoSEQ multiplex PCR; TCRdb lists only in-frame clones, some missing. The sample has about 21,000 clones; around 87% are singletons. This specimen was blood, taken from a patient who underwent chemoradiotherapy. Every receptor here comes from a human donor with HPV-associated anogenital cancer.

This sequence joins TRBV2 and TRBJ1-1; weak D call: TRBD1 (6 bases). V dropped 7 bases and J dropped 3 bases, with 15 bases sitting between them. The germline V gene encodes CDR1 SNHLY and CDR2 FYNNEI. The CDR3 length is 14 residues. CDR3 nucleotide sequence: TGTGCCAGCAATCCCCGACAGGAGTACACTGAAGCTTTCTTT. Translation: CASNPRQEYTEAFF.

The chain combines TRBV28 with TRBJ2-3; 16 bases align to TRBD2. This CDR3 is built from 19 residues. V shed 4 bases and J 1 base; nucleotides not matched to a gene: 8. CDR1 and CDR2 from the germline V gene are MDHEN and SYDVKM. CDR3 nucleotide sequence: TGTGCCAGCAGTTCTGGGACTAGCGGGAGGGCCTTGGGCACAGATACGCAGTATTTT. It codes for CASSSGTSGRALGTDTQYF.

This clone was observed a handful of times. This chain links TRBV11-3 with TRBJ2-1, with D possibly being TRBD1 or TRBD2 (6 bases each). This CDR3 is 14 amino acids long. Trimming cost V 4 bases and J 7 bases, with 14 bases left between them. Germline values: CDR1 SGHNT, CDR2 YENEEA. CDR3 DNA sequence: TGTGCCAGCAGCTCCCCCCCGGGGGCAAATGAGCAGTTCTTC. This translates into CASSSPPGANEQFF.

In nucleotides, the CDR3 is TGTGCCAGCAGCTTAGGGGGACAGGGGGCTCGTGAAAAACTGTTTTTT. It encodes CASSLGGQGAREKLFF. The chain recombines TRBV7-6 with TRBJ1-4; 12 positions agree with TRBD1. Trimming at V came to 1 base and at J to 7 bases, leaving 4 bases not matched to a gene. Per germline, CDR1 SGHVS and CDR2 FNYEAQ. This CDR3 spans 16 amino acids.

The CDR3 nucleotides read TGTGCCACCAGCAGTGTCCGCTTGGCTAGCGCATCCTACGAGCAGTACTTC. Its translation is CATSSVRLASASYEQYF. This chain joins TRBV15 and TRBJ2-7, with D maybe TRBD2 (6 bases). Germline lookup yields CDR1 LNHNV and CDR2 YYDKDF (reference sequence). Trimming left V 3 bases short and J 1 base short, with 19 bases between. The CDR3 sequence is 17 residues long.

The chain links TRBV5-8 to TRBJ1-5; D might be TRBD1 (6 bases). V was trimmed by 1 base and J by 9 bases, leaving 14 bases between them. In germline, CDR1 is SGHTS, CDR2 YDEGEE. The CDR3 has 14 amino acids. DNA of the CDR3: TGTGCCAGCAGCTTGTGGGACACCTTGTTGCCCCAGCATTTT. It is translated as CASSLWDTLLPQHF.

This clone came up once. The rearrangement joins TRBV20-1 to TRBJ2-1; D is possibly TRBD1 or TRBD2 (5 bases each). The V gene lost 6 bases and the J gene lost 11 bases, with 14 bases spanning the gap. Germline CDR1 is DFQATT and CDR2 is SNEGSKA (reference sequence). The CDR3 has 11 amino acids. CDR3 DNA: TGCAGTGCGGGGACGCCCGCAAAGCAGTTCTTC. Translation gives CSAGTPAKQFF.

V and J are TRBV19 and TRBJ2-3, with 7 bases that match TRBD2. The CDR3 runs 17 residues. Germline CDR1 is LNHDA and CDR2 is SQIVND (reference sequence). The ends lost 3 bases at V and 3 bases at J; junction bases unmatched: 12. CDR3 sequence: CASSMAGVRGNTDTQYF. The CDR3 DNA reads TGTGCCAGTAGTATGGCCGGGGTGCGGGGGAATACAGATACGCAGTATTTT.

V usage is TRBV7-9 and J usage is TRBJ2-7; D remains unclear. Per the germline V gene, CDR1 is SEHNR and CDR2 is FQNEAQ (reference sequence). The CDR3 spans 13 residues. Deletions cut 5 bases from V and 2 bases from J, with 10 bases between. The CDR3 is CASSRAVTYEQYF. For the CDR3, the DNA is TGTGCCAGCAGCCGGGCTGTTACCTACGAGCAGTACTTC.

This clone appeared a single time. The chain carries TRBV9 and TRBJ1-4; 9 bases map to TRBD1. V lost 1 base to trimming and J lost 6 bases; unmatched junction nucleotides: 7. The CDR3 covers 16 residues. Germline V CDR1 and CDR2: SGDLS, YYNGEE. The CDR3 here is CASSVTGQGWDEKLFF. The CDR3 coding sequence is TGTGCCAGCAGCGTAACCGGACAGGGGTGGGATGAAAAACTGTTTTTT.

This clone has only one observation. V and J are TRBV11-3 and TRBJ2-4; the D gene is possibly TRBD2 (6 bases). CDR1 is SGHNT, CDR2 YENEEA, per germline. The CDR3 is made up of 15 amino acids. The ends were cut back, 3 bases at V and 7 bases at J, with 16 bases in the middle. CDR3 nucleotides: TGTGCCAGCAGCTTTCCTGGGACTGGCCTCAACATTCAGTACTTC. Translation gives CASSFPGTGLNIQYF.

The count of this clone is one. This chain uses TRBV9 with TRBJ1-6; D is unclear. This CDR3 comprises 15 residues. Trimming took 4 bases from V and 7 from J, leaving 15 bases between them. Germline V gene data show CDR1 as SGDLS and CDR2 as YYNGEE. The CDR3 here is CASSRTSDPNSPLHF. The CDR3 DNA reads TGTGCCAGCAGCAGAACCAGCGATCCAAATTCACCCCTCCACTTT.